This TCR beta chain was identified in a study of a mutant IDH1 vaccine in newly diagnosed glioma (dated by TCRdb to the early 2020s). Describing the broader study: Vaccination started 4-6 weeks after radiotherapy alone, or was given together with temozolomide cycles in the groups whose treatment included chemotherapy. Of the roughly 30 treated patients, about 62% were male and 37.5% were female, and the mean age was approximately 40 years. Prior to enrollment, patients had been given standard therapy consisting of radiotherapy alone, temozolomide alone, or radiochemotherapy with temozolomide, with the combination given to most patients. Visit V12 was the week-35 safety follow-up and visit V13 was the week-47 end of study. Six visits were used for peripheral blood collection: V03 (baseline), V05, V07, V10, V12 and V13. For exploratory analyses, longitudinal TCRB deep sequencing was carried out in about two dozen treated patients wherever samples were available.

The time point tag for this specimen amounts to: week 47, end of study. A 20-mer mutant IDH1 peptide at 300 micrograms in Montanide made up each vaccine dose, which was injected subcutaneously together with topical imiquimod. Across visits V03 through V10, patients got a total of eight vaccinations, given in weeks 1, 3, 5, 7, 11, 15, 19 and 23. The donors had newly diagnosed IDH1-mutant astrocytomas of WHO grade 3 or 4 that showed loss of nuclear ATRX. The samples were drawn from NOA16, a multicentre, single-arm, open-label phase I trial in Germany that tested a mutant IDH1 peptide vaccine in humans for the first time. The DNeasy Blood and Tissue Kit was used to extract genomic DNA from EDTA blood for TCRB sequencing. The library was made by the immunoSEQ multiplex PCR assay. Following the manufacturer's protocol, the hsTCRB Kit was used to amplify rearranged TCR beta chain sequences. TCRB libraries were sequenced on an Illumina MiSeq. The source study handled its data this way. The proprietary platform of the kit vendor was used for demultiplexing, trimming and gene mapping. The table comes from immuneACCESS by way of TCRdb, which keeps in-frame sequences with V and J called. Part of the clones is missing from these tables; in studies checked, under half for an unresolved V gene and the rest for unknown reasons. V and J calls and clone size are given by that table; D and trimming were obtained from the DNA. The sample table lists around 40,000 clones, roughly 82% of them with a count of one. The top ten clones comprise about 17% of the sample.

The paper as a whole reports these results and caveats: No apparent relationship was observed between pseudoprogression and alterations in the top peripheral T cell clonotypes detected by TCRB sequencing. According to the authors, sample limitations meant that analyses of patient blood samples could not be reproduced. Immune responses induced by the vaccine were seen in over 80% of patients across multiple MHC alleles. Selection of PBMC samples for TCRB deep sequencing was based on availability.

The CDR3 has 14 amino acids, counting the end cysteine and phenylalanine. The retained sequence is limited to the CDR3, 42 bases, with the frame set at the first base. CDR1 and CDR2 are drawn from the germline V gene (reference sequence): LNHDA, SQIVND. V and J are truncated by 4 bases and 0 bases respectively, leaving an intervening sequence of 10 bases. Remarks on this clone: Its antigen target is currently unknown. Base qualities were left out, and no much larger clone turns up one base away.

Sample: PBMCs, taken from a glioma patient whose treatment included an IDH1 peptide vaccine. The chain employs TRBV19 and TRBJ2-7, and TRBD2 may be the D gene, going by 6 matching bases. This receptor was obtained from a man between 18 and 29 years old with glioma. Some clones in this sample may be carry-over from other donors' samples. The DNA sequence follows: TGTGCCAGTAGTACCCTCGGGGGCTCCTACGAGCAGTACTTC. It translates to CASSTLGGSYEQYF.